Below, 3 T cell receptor beta chains from the same sample are listed, as sequenced in a study of response to subunit inactivated influenza vaccine. TCRdb itself ran the RT-PCR reads through MiXCR, one entry per CDR3 protein. The table lists about 620,000 distinct CDR3 sequences, 12% of them singletons. Sequencing was performed on PBMCs from blood, taken on the day of vaccination. The receptors shown here come from a man aged 45-65 years who received an inactivated influenza vaccine.

This clonotype was detected many times. The chain links TRBV12-3 or TRBV12-4 to TRBJ2-1, with 9 bases lining up with TRBD1. The CDR3 length is 12 residues. J lost 15 bases, V lost 4 bases, and 7 bases had no gene match. The CDR3 reads CASSSGTGPPFF. CDR3 coding DNA: TGTGCCAGCAGTTCCGGGACAGGGCCGCCGTTCTTC.

This clonotype was recorded at least ten times. The chain combines TRBV5-1 with TRBJ2-1; TRBD1 aligns across 9 bases. The V gene's germline CDR1 is SGHRS and CDR2 YFSETQ. This CDR3 is 16 amino acids long. Unmatched junction bases numbered 14, after V lost 5 bases and J lost 8 bases. The CDR3 DNA follows: TGCGCCAGCAGACCAACCGGGACAGGGCGGATAGATGAGCAGTTCTTC. The encoded protein is CASRPTGTGRIDEQFF.

The genes are TRBV12-3 or TRBV12-4 and TRBJ2-1; D may be TRBD2 (6 bases). Trimming shortened V by 3 bases and J by 2 bases, and 14 bases separated the two germline ends. The CDR3 extends over 16 amino acids. The CDR3 loop is CASSFWGTGAYNEQFF. The CDR3 DNA reads TGTGCCAGCAGTTTTTGGGGGACGGGGGCCTACAATGAGCAGTTCTTC.